This T cell receptor (beta chain) was observed in a study of post-analysis software for immune sequencing data. Points from the study as a whole: Normalized Chao1 diversity was significantly lower in multiple sclerosis patients than in controls. With TRBV5-6, TRBV5-1 and TRBV20-1 included, about five TRBV segments were more frequent in patients than in controls.

Note on this clonotype: Antigen specificity is unknown.

Every TCR beta cDNA library bore unique molecular identifiers. The source material, roughly 0.9 to 10 million T cells, gave rise to 400,000 to 600,000 cDNA molecules. TCRdb analysed the PCR reads with MiXCR anew, one entry per CDR3 protein. The table lists fewer than 850,000 distinct CDR3 sequences, about 27% of them singletons. The CDR3 totals 15 residues. The V gene's germline CDR1 is SGHTA and CDR2 FQGNSA. The origin of this receptor is a girl aged 10 to 17 with multiple sclerosis. V gene TRBV7-2 combines with J gene TRBJ2-5; either TRBD1 or TRBD2 may supply D (6 bases each). The DNA end favors TRBJ2-7, so the J call may be wrong. Sample: blood. CDR3 DNA: TGTGCCAGCAGCCCACGGGGGACAAGAGTATCCGAGCAGTACTTC. Amino acids: CASSPRGTRVSEQYF.